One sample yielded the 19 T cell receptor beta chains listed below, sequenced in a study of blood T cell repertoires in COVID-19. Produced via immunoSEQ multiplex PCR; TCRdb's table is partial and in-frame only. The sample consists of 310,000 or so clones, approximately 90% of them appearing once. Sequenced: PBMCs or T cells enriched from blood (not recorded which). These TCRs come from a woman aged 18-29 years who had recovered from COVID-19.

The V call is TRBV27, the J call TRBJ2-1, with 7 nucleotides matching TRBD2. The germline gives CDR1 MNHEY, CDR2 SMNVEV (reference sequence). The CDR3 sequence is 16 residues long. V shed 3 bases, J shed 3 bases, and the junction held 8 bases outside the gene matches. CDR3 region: CASSFVPGTNYNEQFF. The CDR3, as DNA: TGTGCCAGCAGTTTCGTCCCCGGGACTAACTACAATGAGCAGTTCTTC.

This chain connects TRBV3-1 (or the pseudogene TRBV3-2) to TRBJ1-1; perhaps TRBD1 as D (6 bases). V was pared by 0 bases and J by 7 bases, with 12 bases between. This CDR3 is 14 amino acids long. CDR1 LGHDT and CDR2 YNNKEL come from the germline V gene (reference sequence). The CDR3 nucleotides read TGTGCCAGCAGCCAAGACCGACAGGCGTATGAAGCTTTCTTT. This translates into CASSQDRQAYEAFF.

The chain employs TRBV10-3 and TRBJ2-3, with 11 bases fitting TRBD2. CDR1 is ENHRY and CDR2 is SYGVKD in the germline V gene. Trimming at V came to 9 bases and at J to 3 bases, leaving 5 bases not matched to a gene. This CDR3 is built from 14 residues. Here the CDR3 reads CAMRTSGRTDTQYF. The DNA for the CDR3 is TGTGCCATGCGAACTAGCGGGAGAACAGATACGCAGTATTTT.

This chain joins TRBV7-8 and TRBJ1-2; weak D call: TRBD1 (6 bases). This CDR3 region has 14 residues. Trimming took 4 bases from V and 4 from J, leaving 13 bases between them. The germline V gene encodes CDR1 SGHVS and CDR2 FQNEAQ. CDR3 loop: CASSSEGGPYGYTF. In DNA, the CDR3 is TGTGCCAGCAGCTCAGAAGGGGGTCCCTATGGCTACACCTTC.

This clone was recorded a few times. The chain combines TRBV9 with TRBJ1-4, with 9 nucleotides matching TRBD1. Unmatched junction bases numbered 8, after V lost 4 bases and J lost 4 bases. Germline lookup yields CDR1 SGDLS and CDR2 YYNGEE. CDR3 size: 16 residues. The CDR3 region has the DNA TGTGCCAGCAGCCCTTCGAGGACAGGGGATAATGAAAAACTGTTTTTT. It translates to CASSPSRTGDNEKLFF.

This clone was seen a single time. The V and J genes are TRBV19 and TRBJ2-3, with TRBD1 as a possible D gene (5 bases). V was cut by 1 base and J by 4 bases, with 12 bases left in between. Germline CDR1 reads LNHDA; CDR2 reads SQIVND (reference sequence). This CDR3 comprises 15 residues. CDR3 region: CASSIAGLGADTQYF. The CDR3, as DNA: TGTGCCAGTAGTATAGCAGGGCTAGGCGCAGATACGCAGTATTTT.

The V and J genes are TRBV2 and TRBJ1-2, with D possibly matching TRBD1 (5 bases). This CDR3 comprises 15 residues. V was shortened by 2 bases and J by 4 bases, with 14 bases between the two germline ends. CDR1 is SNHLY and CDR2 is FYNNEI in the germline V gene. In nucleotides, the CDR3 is TGTGCCAGCAGTGAAAAGGCAGACAGAGTCTATGGCTACACCTTC. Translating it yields CASSEKADRVYGYTF.

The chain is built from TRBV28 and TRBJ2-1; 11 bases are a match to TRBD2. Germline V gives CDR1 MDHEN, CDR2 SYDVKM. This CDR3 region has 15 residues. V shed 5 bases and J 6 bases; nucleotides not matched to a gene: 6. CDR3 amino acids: CASSVLAGVRNEQFF. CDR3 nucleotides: TGTGCCAGCAGTGTACTAGCGGGAGTCCGCAATGAGCAGTTCTTC.

The chain's CDR3 is CASSYGGGPYEQYF. The CDR3 nucleotides are TGTGCCAGCAGTTACGGCGGGGGGCCGTACGAGCAGTACTTC. The chain uses TRBV6-2 or TRBV6-3 and TRBJ2-7; 8 positions match TRBD2. After removal of 2 bases from V and 4 bases from J, the junction contained 4 bases not matched to a gene. The CDR3 is made up of 14 amino acids. The germline CDR1 and CDR2 sequences are MNHEY and SVGEGT.

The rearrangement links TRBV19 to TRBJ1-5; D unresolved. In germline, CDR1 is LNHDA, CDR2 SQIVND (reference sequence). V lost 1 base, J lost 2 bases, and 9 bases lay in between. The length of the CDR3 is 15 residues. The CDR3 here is CASSIGVVGNQPQHF. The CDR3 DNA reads TGTGCCAGTAGTATAGGTGTGGTAGGCAATCAGCCCCAGCATTTT.

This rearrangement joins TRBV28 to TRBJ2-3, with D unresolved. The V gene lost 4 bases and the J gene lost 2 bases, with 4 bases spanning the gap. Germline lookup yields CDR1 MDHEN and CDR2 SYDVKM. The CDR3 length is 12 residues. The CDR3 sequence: CASSSPTDTQYF. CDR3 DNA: TGTGCCAGCAGTTCTCCCACAGATACGCAGTATTTT.

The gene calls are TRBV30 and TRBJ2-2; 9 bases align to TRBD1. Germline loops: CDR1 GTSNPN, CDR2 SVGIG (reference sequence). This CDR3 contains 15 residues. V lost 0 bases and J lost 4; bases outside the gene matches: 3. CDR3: CAWSVQGAGTGELFF. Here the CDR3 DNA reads TGTGCCTGGAGTGTACAGGGGGCTGGCACCGGGGAGCTGTTTTTT.

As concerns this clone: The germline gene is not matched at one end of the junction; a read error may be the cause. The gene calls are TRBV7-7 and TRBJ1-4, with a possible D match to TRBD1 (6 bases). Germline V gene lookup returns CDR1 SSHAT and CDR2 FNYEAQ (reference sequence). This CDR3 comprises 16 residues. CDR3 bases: TGTGCTAGCAGCTTGGGGTCCGGGACATCCGGGGAAAAACTGTTTTTT. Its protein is CASSLGSGTSGEKLFF.

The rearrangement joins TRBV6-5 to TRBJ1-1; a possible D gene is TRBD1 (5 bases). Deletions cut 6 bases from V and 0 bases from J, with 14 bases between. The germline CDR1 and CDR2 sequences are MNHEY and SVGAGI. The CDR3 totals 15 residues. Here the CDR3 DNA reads TGTGCCAGCAGCGTGTCCGGACATTTGAACACTGAAGCTTTCTTT. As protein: CASSVSGHLNTEAFF.

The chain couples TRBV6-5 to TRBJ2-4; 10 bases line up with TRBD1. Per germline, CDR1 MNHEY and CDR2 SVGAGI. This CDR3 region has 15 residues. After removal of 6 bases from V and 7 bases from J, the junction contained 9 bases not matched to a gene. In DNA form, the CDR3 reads TGTGCCAGCAGGGACGGGACAGGGGACAGTAACATTCAGTACTTC. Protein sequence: CASRDGTGDSNIQYF.

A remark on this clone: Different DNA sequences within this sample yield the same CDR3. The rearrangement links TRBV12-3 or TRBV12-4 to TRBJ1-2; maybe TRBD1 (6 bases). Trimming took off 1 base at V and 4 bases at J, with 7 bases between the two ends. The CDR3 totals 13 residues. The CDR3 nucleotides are TGTGCCAGCAGTTTAGGAGGGGGCTATGGCTACACCTTC. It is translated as CASSLGGGYGYTF.

The CDR3 is CAWSVEDTSGNTIYF. The CDR3 DNA sequence: TGTGCCTGGAGTGTAGAGGACACTTCTGGAAACACCATATATTTT. This chain uses TRBV30 with TRBJ1-3; perhaps TRBD1 as D (5 bases). Germline values: CDR1 GTSNPN, CDR2 SVGIG (reference sequence). Trimming removed 0 bases from V and 1 base from J, with 10 bases in between. CDR3 length equals 15 residues.

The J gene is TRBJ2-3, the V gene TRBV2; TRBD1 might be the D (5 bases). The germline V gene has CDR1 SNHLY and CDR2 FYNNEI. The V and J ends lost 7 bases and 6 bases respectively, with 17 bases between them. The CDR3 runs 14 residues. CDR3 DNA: TGTGCCAGCACCCGCAGGGCCCACAGCGATACGCAGTATTTT. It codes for CASTRRAHSDTQYF.

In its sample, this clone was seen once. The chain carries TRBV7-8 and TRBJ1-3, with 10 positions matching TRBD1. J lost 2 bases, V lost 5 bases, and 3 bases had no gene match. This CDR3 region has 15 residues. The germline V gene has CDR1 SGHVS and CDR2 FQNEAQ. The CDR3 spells CASSPGTGAGNTIYF. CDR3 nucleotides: TGTGCCAGCAGCCCCGGGACAGGGGCTGGAAACACCATATATTTT.